What follows describes a single T cell receptor beta chain. In the CD4+ fraction, cells were divided into CD45RA+ naive and CD45RA-negative memory subsets. The data derive from a study of shared clonotypes between healthy human individuals. The length of the CDR3 is 15 residues. Germline CDR1 reads KGHSH; CDR2 reads LQKENI. The V end lost 8 bases, the J end lost 8 bases, and 24 bases lay between the germline ends. TCRdb's table, derived via immunoSEQ multiplex PCR, lists solely in-frame clones and lacks some. The sample lists more than 2 million clones, 95% occurring once. The sequenced material came from naive CD4+ T cells sorted from blood. Subset meaning: CD45RA+ positively selected. The origin of this receptor is a man in his late teens or twenties in good health. The rearrangement links TRBV18 to TRBJ1-2, with D hard to call. The CDR3 DNA reads as TGTGCCAGCCTGCCGGCAAGGTCTACCTCTTGGGGCTACACCTTC. Residues: CASLPARSTSWGYTF.